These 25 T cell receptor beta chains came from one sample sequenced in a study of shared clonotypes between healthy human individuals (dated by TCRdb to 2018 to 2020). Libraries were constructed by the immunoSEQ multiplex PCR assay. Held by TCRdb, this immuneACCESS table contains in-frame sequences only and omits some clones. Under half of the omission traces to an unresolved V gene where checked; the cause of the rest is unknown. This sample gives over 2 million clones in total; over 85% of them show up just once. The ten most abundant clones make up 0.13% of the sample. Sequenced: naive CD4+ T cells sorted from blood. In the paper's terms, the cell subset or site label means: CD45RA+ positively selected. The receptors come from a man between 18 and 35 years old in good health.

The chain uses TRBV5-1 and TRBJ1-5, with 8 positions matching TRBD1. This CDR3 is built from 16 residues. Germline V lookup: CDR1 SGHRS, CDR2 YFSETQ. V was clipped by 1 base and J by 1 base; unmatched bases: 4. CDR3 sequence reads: CASSLTGGGSNQPQHF. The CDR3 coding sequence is TGCGCCAGCAGCTTGACAGGGGGAGGGAGCAATCAGCCCCAGCATTTT.

CDR3 bases: TGTGCCAGCAGCAAGGGGCTCTCTGGAAACACCATATATTTT. Translated, it gives CASSKGLSGNTIYF. The V call is TRBV5-5, the J call TRBJ1-3; D might be TRBD1 (5 bases). From germline, CDR1 is SGHKS and CDR2 YYEKEE (reference sequence). V was cut by 4 bases and J by 0 bases, with 8 bases left in between. The CDR3 length is 14 residues.

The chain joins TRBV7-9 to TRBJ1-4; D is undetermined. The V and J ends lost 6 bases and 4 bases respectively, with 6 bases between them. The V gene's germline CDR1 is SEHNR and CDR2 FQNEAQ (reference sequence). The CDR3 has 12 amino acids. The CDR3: CASRANNEKLFF. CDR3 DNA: TGTGCCAGCAGGGCCAATAATGAAAAACTGTTTTTT.

CDR3 region: CASSRWTATDTQYF. The CDR3 DNA is TGTGCCAGCAGTCGGTGGACGGCCACAGATACGCAGTATTTT. The chain is built from TRBV6-6 and TRBJ2-3; D not certain. Germline CDR1 reads MNHNY; CDR2 reads SVGAGI (reference sequence). This CDR3 has 14 amino acids. Trimming took 5 bases from V and 2 from J, leaving 11 bases between them.

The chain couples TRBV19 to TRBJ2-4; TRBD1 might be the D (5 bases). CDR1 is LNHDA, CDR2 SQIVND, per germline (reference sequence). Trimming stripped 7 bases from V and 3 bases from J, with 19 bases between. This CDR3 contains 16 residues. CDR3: CASTPGWKEGKNIQYF. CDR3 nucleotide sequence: TGTGCCAGTACTCCAGGGTGGAAGGAAGGCAAAAACATTCAGTACTTC.

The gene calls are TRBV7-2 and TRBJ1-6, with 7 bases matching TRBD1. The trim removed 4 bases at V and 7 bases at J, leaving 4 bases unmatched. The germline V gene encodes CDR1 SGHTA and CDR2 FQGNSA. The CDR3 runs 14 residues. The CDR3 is CASSYGTVNSPLHF. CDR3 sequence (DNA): TGTGCCAGCAGCTACGGGACAGTCAATTCACCCCTCCACTTT.

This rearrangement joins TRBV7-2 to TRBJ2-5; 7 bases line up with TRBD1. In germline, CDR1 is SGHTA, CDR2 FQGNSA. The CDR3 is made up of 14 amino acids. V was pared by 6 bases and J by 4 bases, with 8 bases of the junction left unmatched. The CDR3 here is CASRKGQLGETQYF. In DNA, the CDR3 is TGTGCCAGCAGGAAGGGACAGTTGGGAGAGACCCAGTACTTC.

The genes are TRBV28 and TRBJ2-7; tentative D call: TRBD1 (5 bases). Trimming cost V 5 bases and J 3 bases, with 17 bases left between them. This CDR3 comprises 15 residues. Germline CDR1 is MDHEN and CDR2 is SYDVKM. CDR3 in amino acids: CASSPGGAQNYEQYF. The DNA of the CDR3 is TGTGCCAGCAGTCCGGGTGGGGCACAGAACTACGAGCAGTACTTC. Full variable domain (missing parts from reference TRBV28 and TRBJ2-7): DVKVTQSSRYLVKRTGEKVFLECVQDMDHENMFWYRQDPGLGLRLIYFSYDVKMKEKGDIPEGYSVSREKKERFSLILESASTNQTSMYLCASSPGGAQNYEQYFGPGTRLTVT.

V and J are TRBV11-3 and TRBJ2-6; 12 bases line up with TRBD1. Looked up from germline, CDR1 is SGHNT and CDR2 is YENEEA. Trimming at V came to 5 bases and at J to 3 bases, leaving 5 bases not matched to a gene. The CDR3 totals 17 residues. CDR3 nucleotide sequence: TGTGCCAGCAGCCTCGGGACAGGGGGCGGTGGGGCCAACGTCCTGACTTTC. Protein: CASSLGTGGGGANVLTF. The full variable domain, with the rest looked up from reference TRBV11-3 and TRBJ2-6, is EAGVVQSPRYKIIEKKQPVAFWCNPISGHNTLYWYLQNLGQGPELLIRYENEEAVDDSQLPKDRFSAERLKGVDSTLKIQPAELGDSAVYLCASSLGTGGGGANVLTFGAGSRLTVL.

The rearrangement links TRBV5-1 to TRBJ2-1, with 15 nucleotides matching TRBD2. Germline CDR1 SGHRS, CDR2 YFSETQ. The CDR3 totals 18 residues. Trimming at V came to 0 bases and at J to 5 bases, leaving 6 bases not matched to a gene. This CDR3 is CASSLGRTSGRADNEQFF. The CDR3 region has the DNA TGCGCCAGCAGCTTGGGTAGGACTAGCGGGAGGGCCGACAATGAGCAGTTCTTC. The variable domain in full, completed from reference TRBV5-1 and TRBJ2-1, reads KAGVTQTPRYLIKTRGQQVTLSCSPISGHRSVSWYQQTPGQGLQFLFEYFSETQRNKGNFPGRFSGRQFSNSRSEMNVSTLELGDSALYLCASSLGRTSGRADNEQFFGPGTRLTVL.

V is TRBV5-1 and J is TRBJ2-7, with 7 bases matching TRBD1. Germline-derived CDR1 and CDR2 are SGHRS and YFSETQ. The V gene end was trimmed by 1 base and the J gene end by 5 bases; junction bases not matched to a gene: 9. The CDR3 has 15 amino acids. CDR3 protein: CASSLRQGEGNEQYF. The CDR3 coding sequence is TGCGCCAGCAGCTTGAGACAGGGAGAGGGTAACGAGCAGTACTTC. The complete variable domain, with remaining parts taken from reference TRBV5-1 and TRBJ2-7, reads KAGVTQTPRYLIKTRGQQVTLSCSPISGHRSVSWYQQTPGQGLQFLFEYFSETQRNKGNFPGRFSGRQFSNSRSEMNVSTLELGDSALYLCASSLRQGEGNEQYFGPGTRLTVT.

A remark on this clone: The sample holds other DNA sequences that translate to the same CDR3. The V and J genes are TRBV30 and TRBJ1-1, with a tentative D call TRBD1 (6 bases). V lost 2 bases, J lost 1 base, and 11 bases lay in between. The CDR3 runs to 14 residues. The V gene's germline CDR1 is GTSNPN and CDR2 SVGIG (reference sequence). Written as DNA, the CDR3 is TGTGCCTGGAGTCGCAGGGGAAGGAACACTGAAGCTTTCTTT. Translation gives CAWSRRGRNTEAFF.

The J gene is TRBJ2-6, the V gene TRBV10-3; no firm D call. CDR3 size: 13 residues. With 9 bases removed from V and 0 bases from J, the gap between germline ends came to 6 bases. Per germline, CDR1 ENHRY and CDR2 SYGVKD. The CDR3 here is CAITYSGANVLTF. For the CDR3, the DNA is TGTGCCATAACATACTCTGGGGCCAACGTCCTGACTTTC.

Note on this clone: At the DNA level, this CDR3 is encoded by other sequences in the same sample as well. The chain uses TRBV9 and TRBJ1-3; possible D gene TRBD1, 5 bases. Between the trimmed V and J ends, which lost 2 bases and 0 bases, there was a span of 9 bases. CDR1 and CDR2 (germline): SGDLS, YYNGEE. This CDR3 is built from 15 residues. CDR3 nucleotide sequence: TGTGCCAGCAGCGTGGGACCGAACTCTGGAAACACCATATATTTT. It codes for CASSVGPNSGNTIYF.

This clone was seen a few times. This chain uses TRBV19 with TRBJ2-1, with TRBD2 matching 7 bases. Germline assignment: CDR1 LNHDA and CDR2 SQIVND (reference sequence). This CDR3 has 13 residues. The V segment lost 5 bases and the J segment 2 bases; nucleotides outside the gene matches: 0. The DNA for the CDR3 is TGTGCCAGTAGTCTAGCGGCCTACAATGAGCAGTTCTTC. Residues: CASSLAAYNEQFF.

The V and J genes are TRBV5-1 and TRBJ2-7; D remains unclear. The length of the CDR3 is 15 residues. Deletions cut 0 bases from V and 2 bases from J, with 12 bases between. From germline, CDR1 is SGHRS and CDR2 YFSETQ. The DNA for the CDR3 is TGCGCCAGCAGCTTGGCCTTAGACACGACCTACGAGCAGTACTTC. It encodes CASSLALDTTYEQYF.

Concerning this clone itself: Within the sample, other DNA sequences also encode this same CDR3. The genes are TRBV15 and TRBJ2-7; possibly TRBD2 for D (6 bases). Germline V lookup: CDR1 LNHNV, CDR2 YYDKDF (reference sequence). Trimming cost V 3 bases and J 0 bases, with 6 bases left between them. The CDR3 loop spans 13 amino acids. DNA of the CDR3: TGTGCCACCAGCAGGGGACTCTCCTACGAGCAGTACTTC. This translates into CATSRGLSYEQYF.

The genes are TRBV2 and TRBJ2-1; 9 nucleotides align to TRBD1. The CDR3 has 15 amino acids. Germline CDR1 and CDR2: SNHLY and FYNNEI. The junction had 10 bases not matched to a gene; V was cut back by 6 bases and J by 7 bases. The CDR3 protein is CASSHGTGSANEQFF. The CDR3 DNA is TGTGCCAGCAGCCACGGGACAGGGAGTGCGAATGAGCAGTTCTTC.

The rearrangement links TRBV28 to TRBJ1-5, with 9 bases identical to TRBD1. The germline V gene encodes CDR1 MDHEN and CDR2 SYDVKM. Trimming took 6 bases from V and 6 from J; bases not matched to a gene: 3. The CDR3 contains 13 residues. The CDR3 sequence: CASRGQGAQPQHF. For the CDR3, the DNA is TGTGCCAGCAGGGGACAGGGAGCTCAGCCCCAGCATTTT.

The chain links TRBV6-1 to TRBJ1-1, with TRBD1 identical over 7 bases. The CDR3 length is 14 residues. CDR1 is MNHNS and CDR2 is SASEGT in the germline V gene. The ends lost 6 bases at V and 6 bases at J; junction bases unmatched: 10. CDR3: CASRSGTAGPEAFF. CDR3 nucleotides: TGTGCCAGCAGGTCCGGGACAGCCGGGCCTGAAGCTTTCTTT.

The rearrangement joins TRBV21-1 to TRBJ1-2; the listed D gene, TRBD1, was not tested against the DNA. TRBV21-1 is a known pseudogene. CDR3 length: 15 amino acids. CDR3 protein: CASSKSWQGGYGYTF. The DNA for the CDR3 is TGTGCCAGCAGCAAAAGTTGGCAGGGCGGCTATGGCTACACCTTC.

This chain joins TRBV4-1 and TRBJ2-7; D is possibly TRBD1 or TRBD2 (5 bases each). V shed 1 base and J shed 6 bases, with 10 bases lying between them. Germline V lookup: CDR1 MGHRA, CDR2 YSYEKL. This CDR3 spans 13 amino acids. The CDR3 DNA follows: TGCGCCAGCAGCCAAGTAGGGGAGCTCGAGCAGTACTTC. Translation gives CASSQVGELEQYF.

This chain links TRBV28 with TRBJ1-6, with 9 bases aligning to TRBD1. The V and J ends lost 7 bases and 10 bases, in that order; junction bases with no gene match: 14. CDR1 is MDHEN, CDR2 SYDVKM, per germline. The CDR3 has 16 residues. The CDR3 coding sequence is TGTGCCAGCACCGTACCGACCGGGACAGGGAGATCACCCCTCCACTTT. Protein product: CASTVPTGTGRSPLHF.

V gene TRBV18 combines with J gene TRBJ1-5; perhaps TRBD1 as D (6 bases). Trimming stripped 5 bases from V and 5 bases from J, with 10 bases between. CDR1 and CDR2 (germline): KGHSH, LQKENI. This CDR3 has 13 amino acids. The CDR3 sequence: CASSGDTYQPQHF. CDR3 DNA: TGTGCCAGCTCAGGGGACACCTATCAGCCCCAGCATTTT.

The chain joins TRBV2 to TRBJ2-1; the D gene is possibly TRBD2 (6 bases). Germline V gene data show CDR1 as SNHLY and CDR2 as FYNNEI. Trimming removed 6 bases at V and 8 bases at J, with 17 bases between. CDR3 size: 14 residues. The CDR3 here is CASSLGRQFYEQFF. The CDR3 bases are TGTGCCAGCAGCCTCGGGAGACAGTTCTATGAGCAGTTCTTC.